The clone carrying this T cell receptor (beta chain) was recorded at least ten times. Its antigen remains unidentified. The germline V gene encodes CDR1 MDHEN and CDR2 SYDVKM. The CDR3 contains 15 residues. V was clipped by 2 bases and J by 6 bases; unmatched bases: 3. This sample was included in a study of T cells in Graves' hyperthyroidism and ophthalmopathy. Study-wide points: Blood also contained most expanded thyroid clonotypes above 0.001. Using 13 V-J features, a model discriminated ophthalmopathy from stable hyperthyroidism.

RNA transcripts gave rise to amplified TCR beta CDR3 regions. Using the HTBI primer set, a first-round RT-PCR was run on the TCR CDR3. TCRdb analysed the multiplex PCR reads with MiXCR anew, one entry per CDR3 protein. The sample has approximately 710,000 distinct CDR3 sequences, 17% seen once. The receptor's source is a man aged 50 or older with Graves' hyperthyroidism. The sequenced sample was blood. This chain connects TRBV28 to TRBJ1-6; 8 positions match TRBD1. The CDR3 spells CASSLLGQGNSPLHF. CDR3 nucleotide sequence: TGTGCCAGCAGTTTACTTGGACAGGGTAATTCACCCCTCCACTTT.